This T cell receptor beta chain stems from a study of liver allograft versus peripheral blood T cells. About the study: Transplanted livers held T cell receptor repertoires, and these were compared with repertoires in recipients' peripheral blood.

This CDR3 is 15 amino acids long. Trimming shortened V by 3 bases and J by 0 bases, and 12 bases separated the two germline ends. Germline lookup yields CDR1 GTSNPN and CDR2 SVGIG (reference sequence). In its sample, this clonotype was seen a few times. Its specificity is not known. Whole-study findings and limits: There were reportedly differences between T cell receptor repertoires inside liver allografts and those in peripheral blood.

TCRdb analysed the reads with MiXCR anew, one entry per CDR3 protein. The data hold some 1,100 distinct CDR3 sequences, with roughly 19% observed a single time. The TCR sequence derives from a human patient who had a liver transplant. Part of the T cells may come from the graft donor. The chain combines TRBV30 with TRBJ2-1; D call uncertain. CDR3 DNA sequence: TGTGCCTGGAGCCCCCCATCGAGCTCCTACAATGAGCAGTTCTTC. It specifies CAWSPPSSSYNEQFF.